These T cell receptor delta chains were read from a single sample in a study of gamma-delta chains in newborns, infants, children. TCRdb processed the reads again with the CATT caller. The repertoire holds fewer than 3,000 delta-chain clones, with roughly 46% as singletons. Sequenced here: blood, sampled at baseline. These receptors originate from a child who received the measles vaccine. The CDR3 runs from the conserved cysteine through the conserved F or W. The D gene is left open where the match is weak. Not all rows give a size; the values are once, few, many and, for expanded clones, a class.

d_call	v_call	clone_size	j_call	cdr3_nt	cdr3_aa
TRDD3	TRDV3	-	TRDJ2	TGCGCAGCCTTCCTACAGGGCATACTGGGGGATATGGCAGCACAACTCTTCTTT	CAAFLQGILGDMAAQLFF
-	TRDV1	-	TRDJ1	TGTGCTCTTGGGGAAGTGGGTCCTTCCTACTGGGGGCCGCACCGCCTCTTTAACCTCCCGCACACCGATAAACTCATCTTT	CALGEVGPSYWGPHRLFNLPHTDKLIF
TRDD3	TRDV1	-	TRDJ1	TGTGCTCTTGGGCCTCCCCCTACAAGGGTACTGGGGGCGACCGATAAACTCATCTTT	CALGPPPTRVLGATDKLIF
-	TRDV1	medium-sized	TRDJ1	TGTGCTCTTGGGGAATACCCCGGGGAGAACACCGATAAACTCATCTTT	CALGEYPGENTDKLIF
-	TRDV1	large	TRDJ1	TGTGCTCTTGGGGAACTAAATCTCCCCCCCAACGATAAACTCATCTTT	CALGELNLPPNDKLIF
TRDD2	TRDV1	-	TRDJ1	TGTGCTCTTGGGGACTCCCTTCCTACCAATGTACTGGGGATCACGCAACAGTATAAACTCATCTTT	CALGDSLPTNVLGITQQYKLIF
TRDD3	TRDV1	-	TRDJ1	TGTGCTCTTGGGGAACTTGGACGGACCTTACTGGGGGATCTGGGGGTGTTTGGGACCGATAAACTCATCTTT	CALGELGRTLLGDLGVFGTDKLIF
TRDD3	TRDV1	-	TRDJ1	TGTGCTCTTGGGGAACTAAGGTCAGAACCTACTGGGGGTTTTTACACCGATAAACTCATCTTT	CALGELRSEPTGGFYTDKLIF
TRDD3	TRDV1	-	TRDJ1	TGTGCTCTTGGGCCCCCAGCCGGACCTATCGTACTGGGGGACCACACCGATAAACTCATCTTT	CALGPPAGPIVLGDHTDKLIF
-	TRAV29/DV5	large	TRDJ1	TGTGCAGCAAGCGAAGCGAGCCCTTCCTTGAAGCTTGGGGGAACCCCTTACACCGATAAACTCATCTTT	CAASEASPSLKLGGTPYTDKLIF
-	TRAV29/DV5	-	TRDJ1	TGTGCAGCAAGGGCGGTCCGGGGGGTTCCGTACACCGATAAACCCATCTTT	CAARAVRGVPYTDKPIF
TRDD3	TRAV29/DV5	medium-sized	TRDJ1	TGTGCAGCAAGCTTAAGTCCAACCTTCCTACTGGGGGATATCCTTCGGTCCACCGATAAACTCATCTTT	CAASLSPTFLLGDILRSTDKLIF
TRDD3	TRAV29/DV5	large	TRDJ1	TGTGCAGCAAGCGGGGCGCCCCGTCTGGGGGATACGTACACCGATAAACTCATCTTT	CAASGAPRLGDTYTDKLIF
TRDD3	TRDV1	-	TRDJ1	TGTGCTCTTGGGGAACGGGCTGGGGGATACCGGGCCGATAAACTCATCTTT	CALGERAGGYRADKLIF
TRDD3	TRDV1	once	TRDJ2	TGTGCTCTTGGGGAATTCCCTTCCTACGTATTGTACTGGGGGATAGGGGCAGCACAACTCTTCTTT	CALGEFPSYVLYWGIGAAQLFF
TRDD3	TRDV1	large	TRDJ1	TGTGCTCTTGGGGAAACTCAATACTCTTACTGGGGGACCCACACCGATAAACTCATCTTT	CALGETQYSYWGTHTDKLIF
TRDD2	TRDV3	few	TRDJ1	TGTGCCTTTAATATCGTCATTCCTACCACCGGGGCTAACACCGATAAACTCATCTTT	CAFNIVIPTTGANTDKLIF
TRDD3	TRDV1	-	TRDJ1	TGTGCTCTTGGGGAAAGGAGGCTGGGGGCCTATTACACCGATAAACTCATCTTT	CALGERRLGAYYTDKLIF
TRDD3	TRDV1	-	TRDJ1	TGTGCTCTTGGGGAACTGCTTCCGCCCTTCGGCGGATGGGAGGCTGGGGGATATTGCGCAAAACTCATCTTT	CALGELLPPFGGWEAGGYCAKLIF
-	TRDV2	large	TRDJ3	TGTGCCTGTGACACCGTCCGTGGGGGTTCGAGCTCCTGGGACACCCGACAGATGTTTTTC	CACDTVRGGSSSWDTRQMFF
TRDD3	TRDV2	-	TRDJ1	TGTGCCTGTGTCACCCTACTGGGGGATACCGATAAACTCATCTTT	CACVTLLGDTDKLIF
TRDD3	TRDV1	-	TRDJ1	TGTGCTCTTGGGGAACTAGGTTCCCTATACTGGGGGATAAGTCCCGATAAACTCATCTTT	CALGELGSLYWGISPDKLIF
TRDD3	TRDV1	-	TRDJ3	TGTGCTCTTGTCCGGAACCATTGGGTCAACACTGGGGGATACGCAACCTGGGACACCCGACAGATGTTTTTC	CALVRNHWVNTGGYATWDTRQMFF
TRDD3	TRDV2	few	TRDJ3	TGTGCCTGTGACACCGTTGCTACTGGGGGCCACTCCTGGGACACCCGACAGATGTTTTTC	CACDTVATGGHSWDTRQMFF
TRDD3	TRDV3	-	TRDJ3	TGTGCCTTTAGAGGTTCCTATGGGCCTAAAAATACTGGGGGATACGCTTCCTGGGACACCCGACAGATGTTTTTC	CAFRGSYGPKNTGGYASWDTRQMFF
TRDD3	TRDV1	-	TRDJ1	TGTGCTCTTGGGGAAGAACTACCCTACTCGATGTTGTGGGGGATATTTTACACCGATAAACTCATCTTT	CALGEELPYSMLWGIFYTDKLIF
TRDD3	TRDV1	once	TRDJ1	TGTGCTCTTGGGGAACAGGCCATATTGGGGGATGAGGGCACAGATAAACGCATCTTT	CALGEQAILGDEGTDKRIF
TRDD3	TRDV1	-	TRDJ1	TGTGCTCTTGGGGGGTCCCACTCGTTTGCTATACTGGGGGTTCAGTACACCGATAAACTCATCTTT	CALGGSHSFAILGVQYTDKLIF
TRDD3	TRDV3	once	TRDJ1	TGTGCCTTAAATACTCGCCTTCCCAAGTGGGGGATAAAGAACGCCGATAAACTCATCTTT	CALNTRLPKWGIKNADKLIF
TRDD3	TRAV29/DV5	medium-sized	TRDJ1	TGTGCAGCAAGCCCTCCTCTACTGGGGGATACGCGTACCCACCTTTACACCGATAAACTCATCTTT	CAASPPLLGDTRTHLYTDKLIF
TRDD3	TRDV2	-	TRDJ2	TGTGCCTGTGACATACTGGGGGATTTGACAGCACAACTCTTCTTT	CACDILGDLTAQLFF
TRDD3	TRDV1	few	TRDJ1	TGTGCTCTTGGGGAACGGAGCTCCTGGGGGATTCGACCTTCAGCGGATAGAAAACTCATCTTT	CALGERSSWGIRPSADRKLIF
TRDD3	TRDV1	-	TRDJ1	TGTGCTCTTGGGGAACTAGGGGATACCTGGGGGCCATTCTACGATAAACTCATCTTT	CALGELGDTWGPFYDKLIF
TRDD3	TRDV2	-	TRDJ3	TGTGCCTGTGACACCGTGGGGGACTTTAGCTCCTGGGACACCCGACAGATGTTTTTC	CACDTVGDFSSWDTRQMFF
-	TRDV1	medium-sized	TRDJ1	TGTGCTCTTGGGGAATTAAGGGTCACCGATAAACTCATCTTT	CALGELRVTDKLIF